The 13 T cell receptor beta chains given below trace back to one sample, sequenced in a study of graft-versus-host responses after intestinal transplantation (dated by TCRdb to the early 2020s). Library method: the immunoSEQ multiplex PCR assay. TCRdb took over this immuneACCESS table, retaining in-frame rearrangements with V and J assigned. Such tables are incomplete; in checked studies, under half of the missing clones stem from an unresolved V gene, and the remainder is unexplained. The sample data list tens of thousands of clones, and less than 90% of these were observed just once. The ten largest clonotypes hold under 4% of the sample. The source material was PBMCs, sampled about 990 days after transplant. The receptors originated from a human patient who received an intestinal transplant, so some T cells may come from the graft donor.

This clone is medium-sized in the sample. The chain has TRBV6-4 and TRBJ2-6; 7 bases fit TRBD1. The CDR3 has 15 amino acids. V gave up 2 bases and J gave up 3 bases; unmatched junction bases: 1. The germline CDR1 and CDR2 sequences are MRHNA and SNTAGT. Here the CDR3 DNA reads TGTGCCAGCAGTGACGACAGGGTTGGGGCCAACGTCCTGACTTTC. This encodes CASSDDRVGANVLTF.

The chain links TRBV6-1 to TRBJ1-1; D is unresolved. The CDR3 runs to 13 residues. With 6 bases removed from V and 3 bases from J, the gap between germline ends came to 11 bases. The germline V gene encodes CDR1 MNHNS and CDR2 SASEGT. The CDR3, as DNA: TGTGCCAGCAGAGCAACAATGGACACTGAAGCTTTCTTT. Translating gives CASRATMDTEAFF.

A single count supports this clone. This sequence joins TRBV15 and TRBJ1-1; D unresolved. Trimming took 0 bases from V and 8 from J, leaving 13 bases between them. CDR1 is LNHNV and CDR2 is YYDKDF in the germline V gene (reference sequence). The CDR3 length is 14 residues. The CDR3 region has the DNA TGTGCCACCAGCAGAGATGAGGCAGAACTCGAAGCTTTCTTT. Translation: CATSRDEAELEAFF.

This chain connects TRBV27 to TRBJ1-1; D remains ambiguous. The V end was cut by 7 bases, the J end by 0 bases, with 15 bases between. Germline V gene lookup returns CDR1 MNHEY and CDR2 SMNVEV (reference sequence). This CDR3 spans 15 amino acids. CDR3 nucleotide sequence: TGTGCCAGCAACCCGAGGAACGGAGTGAACACTGAAGCTTTCTTT. Its translation: CASNPRNGVNTEAFF.

This sequence joins TRBV4-2 and TRBJ2-7; a weak D match, TRBD1 (6 bases). Germline CDR1 and CDR2: LGHNA and YNFKEQ. The CDR3 is 15 amino acids. V lost 0 bases and J lost 1, with 10 bases in between. DNA for the CDR3: TGTGCCAGCAGCCAAGATGGGGGCACTTCCTACGAGCAGTACTTC. This sequence encodes CASSQDGGTSYEQYF.

This chain links TRBV7-6 with TRBJ1-1; D ambiguous. Germline CDR1 reads SGHVS; CDR2 reads FNYEAQ. The CDR3 consists of 13 residues. V lost 4 bases and J 1 base, leaving 7 bases between the germline ends. CDR3 region: CASSWEANTEAFF. The CDR3 DNA is TGTGCCAGCAGCTGGGAGGCGAACACTGAAGCTTTCTTT.

The gene calls are TRBV6-4 and TRBJ2-2; perhaps TRBD2 as D (6 bases). Trimming shortened V by 6 bases and J by 2 bases, and 7 bases separated the two germline ends. The CDR3 loop spans 13 amino acids. Germline V gene sequence: CDR1 MRHNA, CDR2 SNTAGT. CDR3 loop: CASREGNTGELFF. CDR3 bases: TGTGCCAGCAGGGAGGGTAACACCGGGGAGCTGTTTTTT.

The V gene is TRBV5-4, the J gene TRBJ2-3; tentatively, D is TRBD1 or TRBD2 (6 bases each). In germline, CDR1 is SGHNT, CDR2 YYREEE (reference sequence). This CDR3 has 15 residues. V lost 4 bases to trimming and J lost 2 bases, with 14 bases between them. The CDR3 region has the DNA TGTGCCAGCAGCCTTCCGGGGGCTTACACAGATACGCAGTATTTT. It is translated as CASSLPGAYTDTQYF.

This clone was observed a handful of times. The rearrangement uses TRBV30 and TRBJ1-2; D ambiguous. Germline V gene sequence: CDR1 GTSNPN, CDR2 SVGIG (reference sequence). The CDR3 length is 15 residues. The V end lost 4 bases, the J end lost 8 bases, and 23 bases lay between the germline ends. CDR3 sequence (DNA): TGTGCCTGGAAGGCAGGTCATGTTGGGCTTTTCGGCTACACCTTC. Its translation: CAWKAGHVGLFGYTF.

V is TRBV6-6 and J is TRBJ2-7; 11 bases fit TRBD1. This CDR3 has 14 amino acids. Germline V gene data show CDR1 as MNHNY and CDR2 as SVGAGI (reference sequence). This CDR3 is CATGVSGTGGEQYF. The DNA for the CDR3 is TGTGCGACAGGCGTGTCCGGGACAGGGGGCGAGCAGTACTTC.

The chain carries TRBV6-5 and TRBJ1-1, with a weak D call TRBD1 (6 bases). In germline, CDR1 is MNHEY, CDR2 SVGAGI. CDR3 length: 13 amino acids. Trimming removed 7 bases from V and 4 bases from J, with 13 bases in between. This chain's CDR3 is CASTWTAGTEAFF. The CDR3 nucleotides read TGTGCCAGCACCTGGACAGCCGGCACTGAAGCTTTCTTT.

V is TRBV30 and J is TRBJ1-1; D remains unclear. This CDR3 contains 15 residues. V dropped 3 bases and J dropped 3 bases, with 17 bases sitting between them. The V gene's germline CDR1 is GTSNPN and CDR2 SVGIG (reference sequence). The CDR3 protein is CAWSGRTAADTEAFF. The CDR3 coding sequence is TGTGCCTGGAGCGGACGGACCGCCGCGGACACTGAAGCTTTCTTT.

V is TRBV10-2 and J is TRBJ1-1; TRBD1 might be the D (5 bases). Germline-derived CDR1 and CDR2 are WSHSY and SAAADI. The CDR3 spans 14 residues. Between the trimmed V and J ends, which lost 4 bases and 1 base, there was a span of 10 bases. The CDR3 here is CASSAGTGNTEAFF. The CDR3 DNA reads TGCGCCAGCAGTGCTGGGACGGGGAACACTGAAGCTTTCTTT.